A selection of T cell receptor beta chains follows, all from one sample in a study of control samples from healthy donors and cancer patients. Libraries were prepared by immunoSEQ multiplex PCR; TCRdb keeps only in-frame clonotypes and omits some of them. Among approximately 160,000 clones listed, 80% to 95% were seen once. The specimen sequenced was blood. The receptors here all came from a woman in her sixties or seventies in good health. Both conserved end residues are part of each CDR3. The D gene is left open where the match is weak. Clone size, where shown, is once, few, many, or a class for clones that have expanded.

v_call,clone_size,j_call,d_call,cdr3_aa,cdr3_nt
TRBV10-1,-,TRBJ2-1,-,CASSESKGGYEQFF,TGCGCCAGCAGTGAGTCGAAAGGAGGTTATGAGCAGTTCTTC
TRBV19,-,TRBJ1-6,-,CASSIAGQLNSPLHF,TGTGCCAGTAGTATAGCGGGACAACTTAATTCACCCCTCCACTTT
TRBV5-6,-,TRBJ1-5,-,CASRRNQPQHF,TGTGCCAGCAGGCGGAATCAGCCCCAGCATTTT
TRBV21-1,-,TRBJ1-1,-,CASSTWDSNTEAFF,TGTGCCAGCAGCACGTGGGACAGCAACACTGAAGCTTTCTTT
TRBV6-2/TRBV6-3,once,TRBJ1-2,-,CASSYWGTDKNYGYTF,TGTGCCAGCAGTTACTGGGGGACGGATAAGAACTATGGCTACACCTTC
TRBV3-1/TRBV3-2,-,TRBJ2-5,TRBD1,CASSQEGHRGRETQYF,TGTGCCAGCAGCCAAGAAGGCCACAGGGGGCGGGAGACCCAGTACTTC
TRBV9,once,TRBJ1-1,-,CASSVVFDSNTEAFF,TGTGCCAGCAGCGTAGTTTTCGATTCGAACACTGAAGCTTTCTTT
TRBV6-5,-,TRBJ1-5,TRBD1,CASSLTGTGGEPQHF,TGTGCCAGCAGTTTAACCGGGACAGGAGGAGAGCCCCAGCATTTT
TRBV12-3/TRBV12-4,-,TRBJ1-2,-,CASSLRQHGYTF,TGTGCCAGCAGTTTACGTCAGCATGGCTACACCTTC
TRBV6-5,-,TRBJ1-2,-,CASRRDSVGGYGYTF,TGTGCCAGCAGGCGGGACTCGGTAGGAGGCTATGGCTACACCTTC
TRBV10-3,-,TRBJ1-1,-,CAISGIGGTNTEAFF,TGTGCCATCAGTGGCATCGGGGGCACGAACACTGAAGCTTTCTTT
TRBV6-5,-,TRBJ2-7,TRBD1,CASSSSGQTYEQYF,TGTGCCAGCAGTTCATCGGGACAGACCTACGAGCAGTACTTC
TRBV7-2,-,TRBJ1-3,TRBD1,CASREGQNSGNTIYF,TGTGCCAGCAGGGAGGGACAGAACTCTGGAAACACCATATATTTT
TRBV23-1,-,TRBJ1-5,TRBD1,CASSPPSGTGGAGGNQPQHF,TGCGCCAGCAGTCCGCCATCCGGGACAGGGGGCGCGGGGGGCAATCAGCCCCAGCATTTT
TRBV6-6,-,TRBJ1-4,-,CATRTSSGYGREKLFF,TGTGCCACCCGAACGTCTTCAGGGTATGGTAGGGAAAAACTGTTTTTT
TRBV25-1,-,TRBJ1-2,-,CASSEAAGEYTF,TGTGCCAGCAGTGAAGCCGCAGGGGAGTACACCTTC
TRBV6-2/TRBV6-3,-,TRBJ2-7,TRBD1,CASSYSGTGVYEQYF,TGTGCCAGCAGCTACTCCGGGACAGGGGTTTACGAGCAGTACTTC
TRBV6-2/TRBV6-3,-,TRBJ2-5,TRBD2,CASSGLAATDQETQYF,TGTGCCAGCAGTGGACTAGCGGCGACGGACCAAGAGACCCAGTACTTC
TRBV29-1,-,TRBJ2-3,TRBD1,CSVSLDRGTDTQYF,TGCAGCGTCAGTTTGGACAGGGGAACAGATACGCAGTATTTT
TRBV19,-,TRBJ1-6,TRBD1,CASSMIGQGNSPLHF,TGTGCCAGTAGTATGATCGGACAGGGTAATTCACCCCTCCACTTT
TRBV29-1,once,TRBJ1-2,-,CSVEERQYGYTF,TGCAGCGTTGAAGAACGACAGTATGGCTACACCTTC
TRBV5-1,-,TRBJ1-1,-,CASSLQGSNTEAFF,TGCGCCAGCAGCCTTCAAGGGTCGAACACTGAAGCTTTCTTT
TRBV12-3/TRBV12-4,-,TRBJ1-5,-,CASREGTQPQHF,TGTGCCAGCAGGGAAGGGACCCAGCCCCAGCATTTT
TRBV5-4,-,TRBJ1-6,-,CASSSLGSAAPLHF,TGTGCCAGCAGCTCCCTGGGTAGCGCTGCTCCCCTCCACTTT
TRBV3-1/TRBV3-2,once,TRBJ2-5,TRBD2,CASSQGGGTGTQYF,TGTGCCAGCAGCCAAGGCGGGGGGACCGGGACCCAGTACTTC
TRBV7-8,-,TRBJ2-5,-,CASSRNIGQYF,TGTGCCAGCAGCAGAAATATCGGCCAGTACTTC
TRBV6-5,-,TRBJ2-3,-,CASDGGSTQYF,TGTGCCAGCGATGGGGGATCTACGCAGTATTTT
TRBV9,-,TRBJ1-4,-,CASSERGATNEKLFF,TGTGCCAGCAGCGAGAGGGGGGCAACTAATGAAAAACTGTTTTTT
TRBV7-2,-,TRBJ1-1,-,CASSLYRATPRAFF,TGTGCCAGCAGCTTGTACAGGGCTACCCCCAGGGCTTTCTTT
TRBV12-3/TRBV12-4,-,TRBJ1-2,-,CASSLDRVGYTF,TGTGCCAGCAGTTTAGACAGGGTTGGCTACACCTTC
TRBV19,once,TRBJ1-2,-,CASSLSLQYYGYTF,TGTGCCAGTAGTCTTTCTTTGCAGTACTATGGCTACACCTTC
TRBV14,-,TRBJ2-6,TRBD1,CASSPLQGAKAGANVLTF,TGTGCCAGCAGTCCCTTGCAGGGGGCAAAGGCTGGGGCCAACGTCCTGACTTTC
TRBV28,-,TRBJ1-2,TRBD1,CASKGTGGNYGYTF,TGTGCCAGCAAGGGGACAGGGGGCAACTATGGCTACACCTTC
TRBV6-5,-,TRBJ1-1,-,CASSYSPQNTETFF,TGTGCCAGCAGTTACTCGCCTCAGAACACTGAAACTTTCTTT
TRBV10-3,once,TRBJ2-7,-,CAISSGTDSYEQYF,TGTGCCATCAGTTCGGGGACGGACTCCTACGAGCAGTACTTC
TRBV12-3/TRBV12-4,-,TRBJ2-5,-,CASSLTETQYF,TGTGCCAGCAGTTTAACAGAGACCCAGTACTTC
TRBV2,-,TRBJ1-5,-,CASSMTAYSNQPQHF,TGTGCCAGCAGTATGACCGCTTATAGCAATCAGCCCCAGCATTTT
TRBV2,-,TRBJ1-5,TRBD1,CASSGDRNSNQPQHF,TGTGCCAGCAGTGGGGACAGAAATAGCAATCAGCCCCAGCATTTT
TRBV18,-,TRBJ2-5,TRBD1,CASSPGTGQETQYF,TGTGCCAGCTCACCTGGGACAGGCCAAGAGACCCAGTACTTC
TRBV7-8,-,TRBJ1-4,TRBD1,CASSNGQGGEKLFF,TGTGCCAGCAGCAACGGACAGGGAGGTGAAAAACTGTTTTTT
TRBV19,few,TRBJ1-5,-,CASSKGEQPQHF,TGTGCCAGTAGTAAGGGGGAACAGCCCCAGCATTTT
TRBV6-6,-,TRBJ1-2,-,CASSPQEGYTF,TGTGCCAGCAGTCCCCAGGAGGGCTACACCTTC
TRBV7-9,-,TRBJ2-7,-,CASSRTSGSTYEQYF,TGTGCCAGCAGCCGAACGTCAGGTTCAACCTACGAGCAGTACTTC
TRBV3-1/TRBV3-2,-,TRBJ2-1,TRBD2,CASSQGTGGPNEQFF,TGTGCCAGCAGCCAAGGGACGGGGGGGCCTAATGAGCAGTTCTTC
TRBV4-1,once,TRBJ2-5,TRBD2,CASSYGTSGGQQETQYF,TGCGCCAGCAGCTACGGGACTAGCGGGGGCCAGCAAGAGACCCAGTACTTC
TRBV6-1,few,TRBJ1-2,-,CASSEGVGDYGYTF,TGTGCCAGCAGTGAAGGGGTCGGCGACTATGGCTACACCTTC
TRBV5-1,few,TRBJ2-3,TRBD2,CASSLDSGGAHDTQYF,TGCGCCAGCAGCTTGGATAGCGGGGGGGCTCACGATACGCAGTATTTT
TRBV28,-,TRBJ1-5,-,CASSEDRNQPQHF,TGTGCCAGCAGTGAGGACCGGAATCAGCCCCAGCATTTT
TRBV12-3/TRBV12-4,-,TRBJ1-1,-,CASTQGLHTEAFF,TGTGCCAGCACTCAGGGCCTGCACACTGAAGCTTTCTTT
TRBV7-2,once,TRBJ1-2,-,CASSLPGNVYGYTF,TGTGCCAGCAGCTTACCAGGGAACGTCTATGGCTACACCTTC
TRBV30,-,TRBJ1-1,-,CAWSVRSGTEAFF,TGTGCCTGGAGTGTACGATCTGGAACTGAAGCTTTCTTT
TRBV19,-,TRBJ1-6,TRBD1,CASSMPRDRASPLHF,TGTGCCAGTAGTATGCCCCGGGACAGGGCTTCACCCCTCCACTTT
TRBV12-3/TRBV12-4,-,TRBJ1-2,-,CASTLGGYGYTF,TGTGCCAGCACCCTGGGGGGCTATGGCTACACCTTC
TRBV7-6,-,TRBJ2-1,-,CASSLSRVYNEQFF,TGTGCCAGCAGCCTATCACGGGTTTACAATGAGCAGTTCTTC